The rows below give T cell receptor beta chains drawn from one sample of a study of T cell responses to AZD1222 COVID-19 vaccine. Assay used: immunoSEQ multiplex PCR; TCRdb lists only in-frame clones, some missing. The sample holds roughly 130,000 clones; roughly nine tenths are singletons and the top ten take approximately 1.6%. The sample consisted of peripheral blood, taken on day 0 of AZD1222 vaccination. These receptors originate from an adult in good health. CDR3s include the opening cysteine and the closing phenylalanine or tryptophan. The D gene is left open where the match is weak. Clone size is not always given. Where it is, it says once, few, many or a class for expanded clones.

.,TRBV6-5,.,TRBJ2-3,CASSYSWDSTDTQYF,TGTGCCAGCAGTTATAGCTGGGACAGCACAGATACGCAGTATTTT
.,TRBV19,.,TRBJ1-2,CASSIGSANYGYTF,TGTGCCAGTAGTATAGGGTCAGCGAACTATGGCTACACCTTC
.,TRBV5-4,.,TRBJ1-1,CASSSQGRSTEAFF,TGTGCCAGCAGCTCCCAGGGTCGGAGCACTGAAGCTTTCTTT
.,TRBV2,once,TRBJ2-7,CASNPRRDGYEQYF,TGTGCCAGCAACCCCCGGCGGGACGGCTACGAGCAGTACTTC
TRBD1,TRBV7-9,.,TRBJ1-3,CASSLTGGSSGNTIYF,TGTGCCAGCAGCCTGACAGGGGGCAGCTCTGGAAACACCATATATTTT
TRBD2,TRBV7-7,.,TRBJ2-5,CASSPPGLAGGQETQYF,TGTGCCAGCAGCCCTCCGGGACTAGCGGGGGGGCAAGAGACCCAGTACTTC
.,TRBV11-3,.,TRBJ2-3,CASSLGQATDTQYF,TGTGCCAGCAGCTTAGGACAGGCCACAGATACGCAGTATTTT
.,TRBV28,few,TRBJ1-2,CASSRPGGGAANYGYTF,TGTGCCAGCAGTCGCCCCGGGGGGGGAGCAGCTAACTATGGCTACACCTTC
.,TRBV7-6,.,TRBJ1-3,CASSLAPGATGNTIYF,TGTGCCAGCAGCTTAGCGCCGGGGGCCACGGGAAACACCATATATTTT
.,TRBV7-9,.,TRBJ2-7,CASSLVSRPEEQYF,TGTGCCAGCAGCTTAGTCTCCAGGCCGGAGGAGCAGTACTTC
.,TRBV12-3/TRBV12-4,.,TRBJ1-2,CASSTTRGYTF,TGTGCCAGCAGTACTACGAGGGGCTACACCTTC
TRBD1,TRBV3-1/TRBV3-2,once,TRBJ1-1,CASSQDTARGSEAFF,TGTGCCAGCAGCCAAGATACGGCCAGGGGGTCTGAAGCTTTCTTT
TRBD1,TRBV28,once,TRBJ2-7,CASSLIQGAREQYF,TGTGCCAGCAGTCTCATACAGGGGGCCCGCGAGCAGTACTTC
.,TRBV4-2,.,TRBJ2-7,CASSQDWQGRKQYF,TGTGCCAGCAGCCAAGATTGGCAGGGGCGCAAGCAGTACTTC
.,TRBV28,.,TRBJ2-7,CASVLGATYEQYF,TGTGCCAGCGTCTTGGGGGCTACCTACGAGCAGTACTTC
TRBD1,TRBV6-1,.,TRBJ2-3,CASSEAPGTVFIDTQYF,TGTGCCAGCAGTGAAGCGCCCGGGACAGTATTCATAGATACGCAGTATTTT